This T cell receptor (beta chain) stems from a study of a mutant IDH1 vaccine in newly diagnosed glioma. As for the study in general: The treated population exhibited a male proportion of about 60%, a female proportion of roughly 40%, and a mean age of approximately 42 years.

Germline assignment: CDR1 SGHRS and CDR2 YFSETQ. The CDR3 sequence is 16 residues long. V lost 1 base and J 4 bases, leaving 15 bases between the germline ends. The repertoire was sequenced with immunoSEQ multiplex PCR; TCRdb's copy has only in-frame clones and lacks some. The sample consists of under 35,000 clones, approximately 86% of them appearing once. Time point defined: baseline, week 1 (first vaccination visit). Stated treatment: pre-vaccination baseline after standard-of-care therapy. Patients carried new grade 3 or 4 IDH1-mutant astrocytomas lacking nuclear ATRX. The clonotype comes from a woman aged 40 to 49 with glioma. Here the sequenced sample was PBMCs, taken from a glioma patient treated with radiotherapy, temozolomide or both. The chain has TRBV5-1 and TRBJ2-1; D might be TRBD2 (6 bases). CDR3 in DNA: TGCGCCAGCAGCTTGAGAGGGGAGGCTAGTTACAATGAGCAGTTCTTC. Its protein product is CASSLRGEASYNEQFF.